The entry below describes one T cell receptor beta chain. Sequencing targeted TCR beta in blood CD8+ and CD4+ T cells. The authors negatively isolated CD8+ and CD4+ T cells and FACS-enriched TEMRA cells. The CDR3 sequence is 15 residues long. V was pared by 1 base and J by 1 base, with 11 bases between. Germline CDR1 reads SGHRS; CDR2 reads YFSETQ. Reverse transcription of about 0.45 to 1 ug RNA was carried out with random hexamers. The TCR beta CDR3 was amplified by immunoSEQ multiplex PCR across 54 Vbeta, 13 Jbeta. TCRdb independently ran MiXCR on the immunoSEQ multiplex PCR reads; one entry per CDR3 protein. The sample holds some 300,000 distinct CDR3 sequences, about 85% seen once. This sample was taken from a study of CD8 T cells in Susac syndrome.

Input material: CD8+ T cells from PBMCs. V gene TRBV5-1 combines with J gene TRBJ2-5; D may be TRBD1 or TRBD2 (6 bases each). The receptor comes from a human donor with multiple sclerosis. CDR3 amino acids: CASSLSGAVQETQYF. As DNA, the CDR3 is TGCGCCAGCAGCTTGTCGGGGGCCGTCCAAGAGACCCAGTACTTC.